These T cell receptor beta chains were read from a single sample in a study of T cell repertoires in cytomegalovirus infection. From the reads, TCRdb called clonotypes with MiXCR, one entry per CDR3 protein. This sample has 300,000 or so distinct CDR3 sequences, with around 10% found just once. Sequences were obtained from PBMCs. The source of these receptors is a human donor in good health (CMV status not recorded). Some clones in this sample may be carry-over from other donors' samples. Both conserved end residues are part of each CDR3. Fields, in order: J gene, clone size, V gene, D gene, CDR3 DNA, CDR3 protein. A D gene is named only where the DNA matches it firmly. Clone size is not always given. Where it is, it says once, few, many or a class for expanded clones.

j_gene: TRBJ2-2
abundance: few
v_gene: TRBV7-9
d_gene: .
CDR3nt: TGTGCCAGCACCCCTCCGAAGGGGAACACCGGGGAGCTGTTTTTT
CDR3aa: CASTPPKGNTGELFF

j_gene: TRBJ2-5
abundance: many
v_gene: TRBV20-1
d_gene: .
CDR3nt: TGCAGTGCTAGACGAGTGCGGACAGAAGAGACCCAGTACTTC
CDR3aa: CSARRVRTEETQYF

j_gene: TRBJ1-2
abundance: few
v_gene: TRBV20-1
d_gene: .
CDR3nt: TGCAGTGTTATCCCGGGACGTCTCTATGGCTACACCTTC
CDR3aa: CSVIPGRLYGYTF

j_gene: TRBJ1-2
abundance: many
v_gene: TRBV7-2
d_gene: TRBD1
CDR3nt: TGTGCCAGCAGCTTCCGGGACAGGGTAATTGTCTACACCTTC
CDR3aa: CASSFRDRVIVYTF

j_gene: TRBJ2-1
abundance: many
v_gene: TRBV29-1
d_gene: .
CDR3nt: TGCAGCGCTTACCTCGCGGAGCAGTTCTTC
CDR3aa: CSAYLAEQFF

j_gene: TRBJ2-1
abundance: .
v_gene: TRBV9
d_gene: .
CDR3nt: TGTGCCAGCAGGTCGATAGGGTCTGCGGACAATGAGCAGTTCTTC
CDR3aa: CASRSIGSADNEQFF

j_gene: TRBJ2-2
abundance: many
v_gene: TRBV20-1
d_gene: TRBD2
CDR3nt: TGCAGTGCTAGAGATCGCTCCAGCGGGGGGGCCTTCACCGGGGAGCTGTTTTTT
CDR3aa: CSARDRSSGGAFTGELFF

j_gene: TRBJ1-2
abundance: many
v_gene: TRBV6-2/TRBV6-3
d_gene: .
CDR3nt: TGTGCCAGCAGCAACCGGGGCAACTATGGCTACACCTTC
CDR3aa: CASSNRGNYGYTF

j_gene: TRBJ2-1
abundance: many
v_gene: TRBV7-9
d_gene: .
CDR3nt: TGTGCCAGCAGCTGGGACGAGAAACAGTTCTTC
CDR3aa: CASSWDEKQFF

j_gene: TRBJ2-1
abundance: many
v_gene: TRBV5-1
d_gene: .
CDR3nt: TGCGCCAGCAGCTTGACCTCTGGGGTTTCACCTGGTGAGCAGTTCTTC
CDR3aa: CASSLTSGVSPGEQFF

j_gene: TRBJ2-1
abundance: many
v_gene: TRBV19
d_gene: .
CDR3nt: TGTGCCAGTAGGCCCTCTGCGAACCCCTACAATGAGCAGTTCTTC
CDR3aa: CASRPSANPYNEQFF

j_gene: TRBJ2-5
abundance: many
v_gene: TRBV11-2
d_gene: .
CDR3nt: TGTGCCAGCAGCTCAGGCAGGGTGGGAGAGACCCAGTACTTC
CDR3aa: CASSSGRVGETQYF

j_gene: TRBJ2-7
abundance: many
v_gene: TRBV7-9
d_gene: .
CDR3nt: TGTGCCAGCAGCTTTTCTCGAAACGGGGTCGACGAGCAGTACTTC
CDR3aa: CASSFSRNGVDEQYF

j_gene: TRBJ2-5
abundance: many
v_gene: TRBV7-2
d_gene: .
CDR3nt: TGTGCCAGCAGCTTAGTAGGCAGCCAAGAGACCCAGTACTTC
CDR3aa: CASSLVGSQETQYF

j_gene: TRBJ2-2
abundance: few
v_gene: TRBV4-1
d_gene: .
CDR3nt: TGCGCCAGCACATCCCATATCCCCGGCCAGGGAAGCACCGGGGAGCTGTTTTTT
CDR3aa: CASTSHIPGQGSTGELFF

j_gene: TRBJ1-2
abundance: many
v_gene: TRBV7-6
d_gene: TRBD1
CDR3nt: TGTGCCAGCAGCTCCCCAAAGACAGGGGGAAACTATGGCTACACCTTC
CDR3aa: CASSSPKTGGNYGYTF

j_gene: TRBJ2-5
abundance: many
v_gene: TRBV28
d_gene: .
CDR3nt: TGTGCCAGCAGTTATCCGGGACCCCAAGAGACCCAGTACTTC
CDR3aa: CASSYPGPQETQYF

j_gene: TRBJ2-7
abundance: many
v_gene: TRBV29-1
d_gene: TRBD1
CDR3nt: TGCAGCGTTGTCGGTATCAACAGGGACAGCTACGAGCAGTACTTC
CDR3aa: CSVVGINRDSYEQYF

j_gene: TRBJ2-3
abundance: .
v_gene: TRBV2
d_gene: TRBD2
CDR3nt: TGTGCCAGCAGGTTCCTAGCGGGGGGGGTAGATACGCAGTATTTT
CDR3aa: CASRFLAGGVDTQYF

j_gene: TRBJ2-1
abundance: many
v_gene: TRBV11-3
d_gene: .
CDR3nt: TGTGCCAGCAGCTTAGATGGCGGGGTTGCCTACAATGAGCAGTTCTTC
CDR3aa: CASSLDGGVAYNEQFF

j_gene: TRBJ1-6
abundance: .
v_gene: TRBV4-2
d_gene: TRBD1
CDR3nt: TGTGCCAGCAGCCAAGAGACAGGGAATTCACCCCTCCACTTT
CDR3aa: CASSQETGNSPLHF

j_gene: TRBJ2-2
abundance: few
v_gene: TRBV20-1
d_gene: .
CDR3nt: TGCAGTGCTAGAGGGGGCAGGTTCTACACCGGGGAGCTGTTTTTT
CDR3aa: CSARGGRFYTGELFF

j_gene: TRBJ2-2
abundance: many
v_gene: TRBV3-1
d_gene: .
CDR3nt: TGTGCCAGCAGCCAAGATCCCAGGACACGGCTCGGGGAGCTGTTTTTT
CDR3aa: CASSQDPRTRLGELFF

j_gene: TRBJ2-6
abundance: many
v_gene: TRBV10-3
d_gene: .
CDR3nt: TGTGCCATCAGTGAGTCAGGGAGCTCTGGGGCCAACGTCCTGACTTTC
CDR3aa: CAISESGSSGANVLTF

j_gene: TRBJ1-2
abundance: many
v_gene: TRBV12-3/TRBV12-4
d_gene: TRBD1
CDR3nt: TGTGCCAGCAGTTCTCGGGGACAGGCCATTGGCTACACCTTC
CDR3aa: CASSSRGQAIGYTF

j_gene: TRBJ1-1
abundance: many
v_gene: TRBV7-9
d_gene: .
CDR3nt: TGTGCCAGCAGCTTGACAGACACTGAAGCTTTCTTT
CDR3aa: CASSLTDTEAFF

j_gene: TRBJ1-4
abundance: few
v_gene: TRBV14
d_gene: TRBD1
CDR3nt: TGTGCCAGCAGCGATCGAAGACAGGGGGCCTCTAATGAAAAACTGTTTTTT
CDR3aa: CASSDRRQGASNEKLFF

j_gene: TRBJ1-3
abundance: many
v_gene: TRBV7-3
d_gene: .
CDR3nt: TGTGCCAGCAGCATTCAGGGTCACTCTGGAAACACCATATATTTT
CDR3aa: CASSIQGHSGNTIYF

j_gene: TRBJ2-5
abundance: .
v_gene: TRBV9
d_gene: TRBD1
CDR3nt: TGTGCCAGCAGCGTGGGGGGACAGGGATTAGAGACCCAGTACTTC
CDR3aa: CASSVGGQGLETQYF

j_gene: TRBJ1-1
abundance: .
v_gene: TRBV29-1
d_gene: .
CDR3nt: TGCAGCGTTGCCCTGGAGTTATATGGGACTGAAGCTTTCTTT
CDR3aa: CSVALELYGTEAFF

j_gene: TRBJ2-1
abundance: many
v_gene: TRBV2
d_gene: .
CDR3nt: TGTGCCAGCAGTGAAGGACAGAGCACCTACAATGAGCAGTTCTTC
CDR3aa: CASSEGQSTYNEQFF

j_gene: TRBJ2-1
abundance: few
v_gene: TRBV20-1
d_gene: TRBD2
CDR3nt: TGCAGTGCGAGAAAAGCTGGCGGGGGGGTAGTTATTAGAAATGAGCAGTTCTTC
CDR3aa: CSARKAGGGVVIRNEQFF

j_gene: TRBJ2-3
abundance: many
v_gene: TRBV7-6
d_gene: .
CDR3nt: TGTGCCAGCAGTGACAGTACCACAGATACGCAGTATTTT
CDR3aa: CASSDSTTDTQYF

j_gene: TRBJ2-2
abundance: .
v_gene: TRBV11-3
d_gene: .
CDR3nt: TGTGCCAGCAGTCTCCGGGGATTGGGGGGCACCGGGGAGCTGTTTTTT
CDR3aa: CASSLRGLGGTGELFF

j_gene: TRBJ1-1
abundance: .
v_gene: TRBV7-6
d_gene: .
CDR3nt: TGTGCCAGCACCATAGGAAACGGGGGGACTGAAGCTTTCTTT
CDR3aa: CASTIGNGGTEAFF

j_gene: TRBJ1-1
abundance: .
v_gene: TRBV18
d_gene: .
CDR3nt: TGTGCCAGCTCACCGAGTGGGGACACCGCCCTTTCCTGGAACACTGAAGCTTTCTTT
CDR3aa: CASSPSGDTALSWNTEAFF

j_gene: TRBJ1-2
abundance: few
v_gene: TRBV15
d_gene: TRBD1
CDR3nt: TGTGCCACCAGCAGAACAGGGGGATGGGTTGGCTACACCTTC
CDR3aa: CATSRTGGWVGYTF